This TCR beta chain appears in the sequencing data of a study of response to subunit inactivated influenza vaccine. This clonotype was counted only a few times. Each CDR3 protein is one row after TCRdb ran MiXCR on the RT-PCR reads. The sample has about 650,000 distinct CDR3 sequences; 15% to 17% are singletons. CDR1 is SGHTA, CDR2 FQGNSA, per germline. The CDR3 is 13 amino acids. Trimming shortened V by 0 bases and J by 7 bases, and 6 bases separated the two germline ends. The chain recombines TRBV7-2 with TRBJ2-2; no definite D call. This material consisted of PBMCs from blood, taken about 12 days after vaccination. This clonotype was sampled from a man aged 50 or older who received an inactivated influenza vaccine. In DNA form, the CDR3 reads TGTGCCAGCAGCTTAGCTTATGGCGGGGAGCTGTTTTTT. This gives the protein CASSLAYGGELFF.